The 19 T cell receptor beta chains in this list originate from one sample, sequenced in a study of T cell responses to AZD1222 COVID-19 vaccine. The protocol was immunoSEQ multiplex PCR, while the TCRdb copy is restricted to in-frame clones and leaves out a portion. The sample lists around 180,000 clones; 94% were seen once. The source material was peripheral blood, sampled on day 0 of AZD1222 vaccination. These TCRs come from an adult in good health.

This clone was found a few times. The chain combines TRBV19 with TRBJ1-2; D not certain. The CDR3 extends over 14 amino acids. The germline V gene encodes CDR1 LNHDA and CDR2 SQIVND (reference sequence). V lost 6 bases, J lost 0 bases, and 11 bases lay in between. The CDR3 nucleotides read TGTGCCAGTAGCCTGCTTTTAGCTAACTATGGCTACACCTTC. Translated, it gives CASSLLLANYGYTF.

The sample holds one count of this clone. This chain uses TRBV27 with TRBJ2-7; a weak D match, TRBD2 (6 bases). This CDR3 comprises 15 residues. V lost 5 bases and J lost 4, with 18 bases in between. Germline loops: CDR1 MNHEY, CDR2 SMNVEV (reference sequence). This chain's CDR3 is CASSQFGGGWYEQYF. CDR3 bases: TGTGCCAGCAGTCAATTCGGGGGAGGCTGGTACGAGCAGTACTTC.

The V gene is TRBV28, the J gene TRBJ2-2; no definite D call. Trimming took 1 base from V and 5 from J, leaving 5 bases between them. The CDR3 sequence is 13 residues long. Germline V gene lookup returns CDR1 MDHEN and CDR2 SYDVKM. The CDR3 DNA reads TGTGCCAGCAGTTTATACAGTACCGGGGAGCTGTTTTTT. Translation: CASSLYSTGELFF.

The chain joins TRBV19 to TRBJ2-3; 7 nucleotides match TRBD1. The J segment lost 2 bases and the V segment lost 6 bases, leaving 8 bases of the junction unmatched. Germline V CDR1 and CDR2: LNHDA, SQIVND (reference sequence). The CDR3 length is 15 residues. The CDR3 loop is CASRRQGYDTDTQYF. The CDR3, as DNA: TGTGCCAGTAGAAGACAGGGATACGACACAGATACGCAGTATTTT.

This clone was seen more than once but under ten times. The J gene is TRBJ2-2, the V gene TRBV5-8; tentatively, D is TRBD2 (5 bases). Germline V CDR1 and CDR2: SGHTS, YDEGEE. Trimming took off 4 bases at V and 4 bases at J, with 11 bases between the two ends. CDR3 length equals 14 residues. For the CDR3, the DNA is TGTGCCAGCAGCCGCGACCGGGGCACCGGGGAGCTGTTTTTT. Its protein product is CASSRDRGTGELFF.

The V gene is TRBV30, the J gene TRBJ2-1; the D gene could be TRBD1 or TRBD2 (5 bases each). Germline-derived CDR1 and CDR2 are GTSNPN and SVGIG (reference sequence). The CDR3 loop spans 11 amino acids. Trimming took off 4 bases at V and 12 bases at J, with 13 bases between the two ends. The CDR3: CAWIGGTTQFF. For the CDR3, the DNA is TGTGCCTGGATAGGTGGGACGACGCAGTTCTTC.

This chain links TRBV20-1 with TRBJ1-5; tentative D call: TRBD1 (5 bases). The CDR3 spans 13 residues. CDR1 DFQATT and CDR2 SNEGSKA come from the germline V gene (reference sequence). The ends were cut back, 3 bases at V and 3 bases at J, with 9 bases in the middle. The DNA of the CDR3 is TGCAGTGCTAGTACAGGCCACAATCAGCCCCAGCATTTT. Its translation: CSASTGHNQPQHF.

Note on this clone: At one end the junction does not follow the germline gene, possibly because of a read error. The rearrangement joins TRBV11-2 to TRBJ2-1; D not certain. From germline, CDR1 is SGHAT and CDR2 FQNNGV. There are 15 residues in the CDR3. CDR3: CASSTGSHSSNEQFF. CDR3 DNA sequence: TGTGCCAGCAGCACCGGGTCCCACTCCTCCAATGAGCAGTTCTTC.

The chain couples TRBV7-9 to TRBJ2-2, with 8 bases aligning to TRBD1. The trim removed 6 bases at V and 1 base at J, leaving 7 bases unmatched. The CDR3 is made up of 16 amino acids. Per germline, CDR1 SEHNR and CDR2 FQNEAQ (reference sequence). The CDR3 coding sequence is TGTGCCAGCAGTCCCAGGGGGCGAAGGAACACCGGGGAGCTGTTTTTT. It yields the protein CASSPRGRRNTGELFF.

This chain joins TRBV4-1 and TRBJ1-4; perhaps TRBD1 as D (5 bases). The CDR3 is made up of 14 amino acids. The ends were cut back, 7 bases at V and 8 bases at J, with 17 bases in the middle. Germline assignment: CDR1 MGHRA and CDR2 YSYEKL. The CDR3 here is CASTEGRAGEKLFF. For the CDR3, the DNA is TGCGCCAGCACGGAGGGCAGGGCGGGCGAAAAACTGTTTTTT.

The count of this clone is one. CDR3 bases: TGTGCCAGCACCCGGGGGGTGGAGGGGCTTGGCTACACCTTC. Translating gives CASTRGVEGLGYTF. The rearrangement uses TRBV7-9 and TRBJ1-2; tentative D call: TRBD1 (5 bases). Germline loops: CDR1 SEHNR, CDR2 FQNEAQ (reference sequence). CDR3 length equals 14 residues. Trimming removed 7 bases from V and 7 bases from J, with 19 bases in between.

The gene calls are TRBV6-1 and TRBJ2-7, with a possible D match to TRBD2 (5 bases). The CDR3 covers 15 residues. Germline V gene lookup returns CDR1 MNHNS and CDR2 SASEGT. V was trimmed by 1 base and J by 3 bases, leaving 13 bases between them. As DNA, the CDR3 is TGTGCCAGCAGTGAAGGTGGTCTAGCCCTCTACGAGCAGTACTTC. It specifies CASSEGGLALYEQYF.

The chain joins TRBV3-1 (or the pseudogene TRBV3-2) to TRBJ1-4; weak D call: TRBD1 (5 bases). CDR1 LGHDT and CDR2 YNNKEL come from the germline V gene (reference sequence). V lost 2 bases, J lost 3 bases, and 10 bases lay in between. CDR3 length: 15 residues. The CDR3 reads CASSQSGTANEKLFF. DNA of the CDR3: TGTGCCAGCAGCCAATCCGGGACGGCTAATGAAAAACTGTTTTTT.

This chain uses TRBV28 with TRBJ1-1; TRBD1 matches 7 bases. Germline V gene sequence: CDR1 MDHEN, CDR2 SYDVKM. J gave up 1 base and V 3 bases, and 5 bases lay outside the gene matches. This CDR3 has 15 amino acids. CDR3 region: CASSLRGLGNTEAFF. CDR3 bases: TGTGCCAGCAGTTTGAGGGGGCTGGGGAACACTGAAGCTTTCTTT.

This clone has only a few counts. This chain joins TRBV7-2 and TRBJ1-6; D is ambiguous. Trimming left V 1 base short and J 6 bases short, with 10 bases between. The V gene's germline CDR1 is SGHTA and CDR2 FQGNSA. CDR3 length equals 15 residues. The CDR3 sequence: CASSLVGSGNSPLHF. For the CDR3, the DNA is TGTGCCAGCAGCTTAGTGGGCAGTGGTAATTCACCCCTCCACTTT.

The chain combines TRBV5-1 with TRBJ1-2; TRBD1 agrees at 9 bases. The CDR3 runs 15 residues. Looked up from germline, CDR1 is SGHRS and CDR2 is YFSETQ. J was trimmed by 3 bases and V by 2 bases; bases with no gene match: 5. CDR3 coding DNA: TGCGCCAGCAGCTTCGGGACAGGGAAGGACTATGGCTACACCTTC. Translating gives CASSFGTGKDYGYTF.

The chain is built from TRBV15 and TRBJ1-1, with D unclear. Germline V gene lookup returns CDR1 LNHNV and CDR2 YYDKDF (reference sequence). The CDR3 is 13 amino acids. The V end was cut by 1 base, the J end by 3 bases, with 6 bases between. DNA of the CDR3: TGTGCCACCAGCAGAGCGTCGGACACTGAAGCTTTCTTT. This translates into CATSRASDTEAFF.

This chain joins TRBV5-6 and TRBJ2-3; tentative D call: TRBD2 (6 bases). Germline CDR1 and CDR2: SGHDT and YYEEEE. Trimming removed 3 bases from V and 4 bases from J, with 18 bases in between. This CDR3 has 16 amino acids. CDR3 amino acids: CASSWVPSDPPDTQYF. CDR3 coding DNA: TGTGCCAGCAGCTGGGTCCCTAGCGACCCCCCAGATACGCAGTATTTT.

Regarding this clone: Germline and junction disagree at one end, which may indicate a read error. This chain uses TRBV11-3 with TRBJ2-2; D is undetermined. The CDR3 contains 13 residues. Germline CDR1 and CDR2: SGHNT and YENEEA. CDR3 sequence (DNA): TGTGTCAGCAGCTTAGTTGCCACCGGGGAGCTGTTTTTT. Its translation: CVSSLVATGELFF.